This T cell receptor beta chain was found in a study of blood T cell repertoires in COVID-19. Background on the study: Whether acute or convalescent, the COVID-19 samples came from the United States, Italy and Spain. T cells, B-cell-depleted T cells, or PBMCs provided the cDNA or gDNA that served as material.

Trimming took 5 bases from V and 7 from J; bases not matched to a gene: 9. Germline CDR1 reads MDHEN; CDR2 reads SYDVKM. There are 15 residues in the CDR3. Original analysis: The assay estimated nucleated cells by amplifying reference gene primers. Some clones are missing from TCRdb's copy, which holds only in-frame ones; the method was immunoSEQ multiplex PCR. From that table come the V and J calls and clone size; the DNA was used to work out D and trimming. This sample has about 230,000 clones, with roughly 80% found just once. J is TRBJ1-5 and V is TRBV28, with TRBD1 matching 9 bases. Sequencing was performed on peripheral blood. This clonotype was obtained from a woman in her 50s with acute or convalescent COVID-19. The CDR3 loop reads CASSPPQGARQPQHF. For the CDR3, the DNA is TGTGCCAGCAGTCCGCCACAGGGGGCGAGACAGCCCCAGCATTTT.